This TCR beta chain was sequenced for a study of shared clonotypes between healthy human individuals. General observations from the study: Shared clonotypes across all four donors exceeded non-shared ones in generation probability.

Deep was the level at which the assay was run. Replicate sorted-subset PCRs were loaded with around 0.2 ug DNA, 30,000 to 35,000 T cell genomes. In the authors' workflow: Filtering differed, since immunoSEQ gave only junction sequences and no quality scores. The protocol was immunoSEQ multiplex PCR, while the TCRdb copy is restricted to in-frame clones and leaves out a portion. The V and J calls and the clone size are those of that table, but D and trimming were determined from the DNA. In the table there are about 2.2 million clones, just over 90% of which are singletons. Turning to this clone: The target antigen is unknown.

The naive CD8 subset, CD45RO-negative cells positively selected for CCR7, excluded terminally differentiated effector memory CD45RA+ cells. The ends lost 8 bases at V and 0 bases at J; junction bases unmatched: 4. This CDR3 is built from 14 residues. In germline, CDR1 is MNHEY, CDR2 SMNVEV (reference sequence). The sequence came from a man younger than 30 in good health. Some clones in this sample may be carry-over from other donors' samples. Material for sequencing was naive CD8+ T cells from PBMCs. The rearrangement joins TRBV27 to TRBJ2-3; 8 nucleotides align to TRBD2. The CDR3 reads CASHLAGSTDTQYF. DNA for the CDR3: TGTGCCAGCCACCTAGCGGGTAGCACAGATACGCAGTATTTT.